This entry lists 21 T cell receptor beta chains sequenced from one sample in a study of early T cells in non-severe SARS-CoV-2 infection. Each CDR3 protein gets one entry after TCRdb re-called the 5' RACE reads with MiXCR. The table includes 45,000 to 55,000 distinct CDR3 sequences, over 10% detected once. Sample: whole blood. The receptor set was obtained from an adult who was a healthcare worker with PCR-confirmed SARS-CoV-2 infection or an uninfected control (not recorded which).

This clonotype was counted many times. This chain connects TRBV5-1 to TRBJ2-4; D may be TRBD1 (5 bases). Trimming stripped 5 bases from V and 0 bases from J, with 9 bases between. Germline V gene lookup returns CDR1 SGHRS and CDR2 YFSETQ. The CDR3 has 14 amino acids. CDR3 protein: CASRPDRAKNIQYF. CDR3 nucleotide sequence: TGCGCCAGCAGACCCGACAGAGCCAAAAACATTCAGTACTTC.

This clonotype was detected ten times or more. The CDR3 nucleotides are TGTGCCAGCAGCGTAGGGTCCCGGGACACCGCGTACTTC. Its protein is CASSVGSRDTAYF. The chain links TRBV9 to TRBJ2-7; perhaps TRBD1 as D (6 bases). The ends were cut back, 0 bases at V and 12 bases at J, with 16 bases in the middle. Germline CDR1 and CDR2: SGDLS and YYNGEE. This CDR3 is 13 amino acids long.

This clonotype has at least ten counts. V gene TRBV12-3 or TRBV12-4 combines with J gene TRBJ2-1, with 11 positions matching TRBD2. V dropped 8 bases and J dropped 5; count of bases not matched to a gene: 8. This CDR3 is built from 15 residues. The chain's CDR3 is CASLQLAGVNNEQFF. The CDR3 DNA sequence: TGTGCCAGCTTACAACTAGCGGGAGTTAACAATGAGCAGTTCTTC.

This clonotype was found many times. The rearrangement joins TRBV29-1 to TRBJ1-2; D uncertain. Germline V CDR1 and CDR2: SQVTM, ANQGSEA. This CDR3 spans 13 amino acids. V gave up 1 base and J gave up 4 bases, with 10 bases separating them. The CDR3 loop reads CSVEAGTTYGYTF. In DNA, the CDR3 is TGCAGCGTTGAAGCGGGAACTACCTATGGCTACACCTTC.

The table lists this clonotype with a count of one. One end of the junction does not line up with germline, which may come from a read error. The chain is built from TRBV29-1 and TRBJ2-5; 7 nucleotides match TRBD1. This CDR3 comprises 12 residues. Germline CDR1 reads SQVTM; CDR2 reads ANQGSEA. Here the CDR3 reads CSVYRGFETLYF. For the CDR3, the DNA is TGCAGCGTGTACAGGGGATTCGAGACCCTGTACTTC.

This clonotype was seen ten or more times. This sequence joins TRBV27 and TRBJ2-7, with 14 bases matching TRBD2. This CDR3 has 16 residues. The junction had 6 bases not matched to a gene; V was cut back by 1 base and J by 7 bases. Looked up from germline, CDR1 is MNHEY and CDR2 is SMNVEV (reference sequence). As DNA, the CDR3 is TGTGCCAGCAGTTTATGGACTAGCGGGAGGCCCGGGGAGCAGTACTTC. As protein: CASSLWTSGRPGEQYF.

The chain combines TRBV11-2 with TRBJ2-2; possibly TRBD1 or TRBD2 for D (6 bases each). The germline CDR1 and CDR2 sequences are SGHAT and FQNNGV. V shed 0 bases and J shed 5 bases, with 10 bases lying between them. The CDR3 length is 15 residues. CDR3 in DNA: TGTGCCAGCAGCTTAGAGTGGGGGGCGACCGGGGAGCTGTTTTTT. It yields the protein CASSLEWGATGELFF.

The chain carries TRBV27 and TRBJ2-2; weak D call: TRBD1 (6 bases). Germline V gives CDR1 MNHEY, CDR2 SMNVEV (reference sequence). With 0 bases removed from V and 1 base from J, the gap between germline ends came to 15 bases. The CDR3 extends over 18 amino acids. The DNA for the CDR3 is TGTGCCAGCAGTTTATCGCCCCAGGACAGCCTGAACACCGGGGAGCTGTTTTTT. Amino acid sequence: CASSLSPQDSLNTGELFF.

In this sample, this clonotype turned up many times. This chain uses TRBV7-8 with TRBJ2-3; possible D gene TRBD2, 6 bases. V dropped 1 base and J dropped 9 bases, with 11 bases sitting between them. From germline, CDR1 is SGHVS and CDR2 FQNEAQ. The CDR3 is 13 amino acids. The CDR3 loop is CASSLEEGTTQYF. CDR3 bases: TGTGCCAGCAGCTTAGAGGAGGGAACGACGCAGTATTTT.

This clonotype was observed many times. The chain uses TRBV7-3 and TRBJ1-1; D is unresolved. Germline values: CDR1 SGHTA, CDR2 FQGTGA. This CDR3 spans 14 amino acids. V lost 5 bases and J lost 0, with 10 bases in between. The DNA for the CDR3 is TGTGCCAGCAGCCTCGGCAGTTTGAACACTGAAGCTTTCTTT. Translating gives CASSLGSLNTEAFF.

The sample holds a few counts of this clonotype. CDR3 amino acids: CASSETTGLEETQYF. In nucleotides, the CDR3 is TGTGCCAGCAGTGAAACCACAGGGCTGGAAGAGACCCAGTACTTC. The V and J genes are TRBV6-1 and TRBJ2-5, with D perhaps TRBD1 (6 bases). The CDR3 has 15 residues. Trimming shortened V by 2 bases and J by 3 bases, and 13 bases separated the two germline ends. Germline CDR1 MNHNS, CDR2 SASEGT.

This clonotype appeared a few times. The V gene is TRBV2, the J gene TRBJ2-1, with D possibly being TRBD2 (6 bases). Per germline, CDR1 SNHLY and CDR2 FYNNEI. The CDR3 has 15 amino acids. Trimming pared 3 bases from V and 5 bases from J, leaving 14 bases between. CDR3 loop: CASSEGSGAHNEQFF. The DNA for the CDR3 is TGTGCCAGCAGTGAGGGTAGCGGAGCCCACAATGAGCAGTTCTTC.

This clonotype was counted many times. The V gene is TRBV5-1, the J gene TRBJ2-1, with a weak D call TRBD2 (6 bases). Per germline, CDR1 SGHRS and CDR2 YFSETQ. Trimming stripped 0 bases from V and 6 bases from J, with 10 bases between. The CDR3 totals 14 residues. CDR3 DNA: TGCGCCAGCAGCTTGGCGGGAGAGGGCAATGAGCAGTTCTTC. Its translation is CASSLAGEGNEQFF. The full variable domain, completed using reference TRBV5-1 and TRBJ2-1, is KAGVTQTPRYLIKTRGQQVTLSCSPISGHRSVSWYQQTPGQGLQFLFEYFSETQRNKGNFPGRFSGRQFSNSRSEMNVSTLELGDSALYLCASSLAGEGNEQFFGPGTRLTVL.

This clonotype was seen repeatedly, ten times or more. The V and J genes are TRBV5-1 and TRBJ1-5; D remains unclear. With 4 bases removed from V and 4 bases from J, the gap between germline ends came to 18 bases. This CDR3 contains 16 residues. The germline V gene encodes CDR1 SGHRS and CDR2 YFSETQ. CDR3 nucleotides: TGCGCCAGCAGCCCGGGTCCACAGATGTCTAATCAGCCCCAGCATTTT. Its protein is CASSPGPQMSNQPQHF.

This clonotype was seen many times. The genes are TRBV7-2 and TRBJ2-2; a weak D match, TRBD1 (5 bases). V lost 3 bases and J 1 base, leaving 9 bases between the germline ends. Germline-derived CDR1 and CDR2 are SGHTA and FQGNSA. The CDR3 is 15 residues long. The CDR3 DNA is TGTGCCAGCAGCTTTAGGCAGGGGAACACCGGGGAGCTGTTTTTT. Translated: CASSFRQGNTGELFF.

This clonotype has a count of ten or more. The chain has TRBV7-2 and TRBJ1-4; D gene unclear. V gave up 1 base and J gave up 6 bases, with 15 bases separating them. The CDR3 length is 16 residues. The germline CDR1 and CDR2 sequences are SGHTA and FQGNSA. CDR3 amino acids: CASSLDPRAGYEKLFF. The DNA for the CDR3 is TGTGCCAGCAGCTTAGATCCGCGGGCGGGATATGAAAAACTGTTTTTT.

The chain employs TRBV10-3 and TRBJ1-2, with unresolved D. Germline V gene sequence: CDR1 ENHRY, CDR2 SYGVKD. V lost 6 bases and J 2 bases, leaving 13 bases between the germline ends. This CDR3 has 14 amino acids. CDR3 sequence (DNA): TGTGCCATCAGCCGGGAGAGGACGAACTATGGCTACACCTTC. Translating gives CAISRERTNYGYTF.

This clonotype was counted many times. This sequence joins TRBV28 and TRBJ2-1, with TRBD1 matching 8 bases. The V gene end was trimmed by 5 bases and the J gene end by 9 bases; junction bases not matched to a gene: 15. This CDR3 is 16 amino acids long. Per germline, CDR1 MDHEN and CDR2 SYDVKM. The CDR3 is CASSATPTGDRSEQFF. CDR3 DNA: TGTGCCAGCAGTGCGACCCCGACAGGGGATCGTAGTGAGCAGTTCTTC.

The chain is built from TRBV11-2 and TRBJ2-5; a weak D match, TRBD2 (5 bases). The CDR3 sequence is 13 residues long. Trimming stripped 5 bases from V and 9 bases from J, with 16 bases between. Germline CDR1 and CDR2: SGHAT and FQNNGV. The CDR3 nucleotides read TGTGCCAGCAGCCCAGAGGGAACTCGGGCCCAGTACTTC. This gives the protein CASSPEGTRAQYF. The full variable domain, completed using reference TRBV11-2 and TRBJ2-5, is EAGVAQSPRYKIIEKRQSVAFWCNPISGHATLYWYQQILGQGPKLLIQFQNNGVVDDSQLPKDRFSAERLKGVDSTLKIQPAKLEDSAVYLCASSPEGTRAQYFGPGTRLLVL.

The CDR3 loop reads CASSPHSLGNQPQHF. CDR3 sequence (DNA): TGTGCCAGCTCACCACACAGTTTGGGCAATCAGCCCCAGCATTTT. The gene calls are TRBV18 and TRBJ1-5; unclear D gene. CDR1 is KGHSH, CDR2 LQKENI, per germline. This CDR3 contains 15 residues. Trimming took off 1 base at V and 2 bases at J, with 9 bases between the two ends.

This clonotype has at least ten counts. The chain is built from TRBV6-6 and TRBJ1-1; 8 bases fit TRBD1. CDR1 is MNHNY, CDR2 SVGAGI, per germline (reference sequence). Trimming cost V 6 bases and J 4 bases; bases outside gene matches: 7. The CDR3 contains 14 residues. CDR3 bases: TGTGCCAGCAGCCAGGACAGGGTATCCACTGAAGCTTTCTTT. Amino acid sequence: CASSQDRVSTEAFF.